This passage covers 22 T cell receptor beta chains from one sample sequenced in a study of blood T cell repertoires in COVID-19 (TCRdb year 2020). Library preparation was by the immunoSEQ multiplex PCR assay. The clones in this table, taken by TCRdb from immuneACCESS, are in-frame only. Not every clone is retained; where verified, under half of the shortfall comes from an unresolved V gene, and the cause of the rest is unknown. Counted in this sample were about 300,000 clones; around 89% of them appeared once. The biggest ten clones account for 5.5% to 8% of the sample. The sequenced sample was peripheral blood. All receptors come from a woman aged 50 to 60 with COVID-19, enrolled during active disease.

V gene TRBV29-1 combines with J gene TRBJ2-1, with 7 bases fitting TRBD2. There are 13 residues in the CDR3. Germline V lookup: CDR1 SQVTM, CDR2 ANQGSEA. V shed 7 bases and J 6 bases; nucleotides not matched to a gene: 9. For the CDR3, the DNA is TGCAGCGCCGTAGGACTAGTCATCAATGAGCAGTTCTTC. It encodes CSAVGLVINEQFF.

The chain couples TRBV4-3 to TRBJ2-4; 9 nucleotides agree with TRBD2. Per the germline V gene, CDR1 is LGHNA and CDR2 is YSLEER. V lost 0 bases and J lost 5; bases outside the gene matches: 11. This CDR3 region has 18 residues. The CDR3 DNA is TGCGCCAGCAGCCAAGAAGTAGCGGGAGTCGGGCTGGAAAACATTCAGTACTTC. This encodes CASSQEVAGVGLENIQYF.

Here the CDR3 DNA reads TGTGCCAGCAGTTCTGTGACACCGTACACTGAAGCTTTCTTT. Translating gives CASSSVTPYTEAFF. V is TRBV27 and J is TRBJ1-1; D remains unclear. The CDR3 extends over 14 amino acids. The V end lost 4 bases, the J end lost 3 bases, and 12 bases lay between the germline ends. The germline CDR1 and CDR2 sequences are MNHEY and SMNVEV (reference sequence).

This sequence joins TRBV7-9 and TRBJ2-1, with 12 bases lining up with TRBD2. This CDR3 is 14 amino acids long. The germline CDR1 and CDR2 sequences are SEHNR and FQNEAQ (reference sequence). V gave up 7 bases and J gave up 10 bases; unmatched junction bases: 8. CDR3: CASTLRLAGGEQFF. The CDR3 nucleotides read TGTGCCAGCACCCTACGTCTAGCGGGAGGGGAGCAGTTCTTC.

The rearrangement joins TRBV11-2 to TRBJ1-2, with D possibly being TRBD1 (6 bases). The V gene lost 4 bases and the J gene lost 8 bases, with 11 bases spanning the gap. Looked up from germline, CDR1 is SGHAT and CDR2 is FQNNGV. This CDR3 has 12 amino acids. The CDR3 spells CASSSRRGGYTF. CDR3 sequence (DNA): TGTGCCAGCAGCTCACGAAGGGGGGGCTACACCTTC. Full variable domain (missing parts from reference TRBV11-2 and TRBJ1-2): EAGVAQSPRYKIIEKRQSVAFWCNPISGHATLYWYQQILGQGPKLLIQFQNNGVVDDSQLPKDRFSAERLKGVDSTLKIQPAKLEDSAVYLCASSSRRGGYTFGSGTRLTVV.

This rearrangement joins TRBV6-5 to TRBJ2-6, with TRBD1 matching over 8 bases. This CDR3 has 15 amino acids. Germline loops: CDR1 MNHEY, CDR2 SVGAGI. Losses at the gene ends were 6 bases for V and 3 bases for J; bases not matched to a gene: 4. In DNA form, the CDR3 reads TGTGCCAGCAGCGCAGGGGGCCGTGGGGCCAACGTCCTGACTTTC. As protein: CASSAGGRGANVLTF.

The chain is built from TRBV7-3 and TRBJ2-7; 11 bases match TRBD1. Trimming at V came to 5 bases and at J to 7 bases, leaving 7 bases not matched to a gene. Germline values: CDR1 SGHTA, CDR2 FQGTGA. This CDR3 contains 14 residues. The CDR3 bases are TGTGCCAGCAGCCCCGGGACAGGGGGGAGGGAGCAGTACTTC. Its protein product is CASSPGTGGREQYF.

The chain joins TRBV12-2 to TRBJ1-4; the table's D gene call, TRBD1, was not cross checked with the DNA. TRBV12-2 is an annotated pseudogene. CDR3 length: 15 amino acids. The CDR3 DNA follows: TGTGCAAGTCGCTTCCTCCGGGACAGTAATGAAAAACTGTTTTTT. It codes for CASRFLRDSNEKLFF.

As regards this clone: Compared with germline, one end of the junction differs, possibly owing to a read error. The V and J genes are TRBV11-3 and TRBJ1-2, with 8 bases aligning to TRBD1. This CDR3 comprises 12 residues. CDR1 is SGHNT, CDR2 YENEEA, per germline. The CDR3 region is CASSTLGQGFSF. CDR3 sequence (DNA): TGTGCCAGCAGCACACTCGGACAGGGTTTCTCCTTC.

The CDR3 is CASSLLIGGGYGYTF. The CDR3 DNA reads as TGTGCCAGCAGCCTTCTTATCGGGGGTGGGTATGGCTACACCTTC. The genes are TRBV5-6 and TRBJ1-2; maybe TRBD1 (5 bases). The CDR3 runs 15 residues. CDR1 SGHDT and CDR2 YYEEEE come from the germline V gene. Trimming pared 4 bases from V and 5 bases from J, leaving 18 bases between.

This clone was picked up a small number of times. In nucleotides, the CDR3 is TGTGCCTGGAGTTCAGGGGGCTATGGCTACACCTTC. It is translated as CAWSSGGYGYTF. The chain links TRBV30 to TRBJ1-2; the match to TRBD1 covers 7 bases. Trimming removed 2 bases from V and 4 bases from J; junction bases left unmatched: 1. CDR3 length equals 12 residues. From germline, CDR1 is GTSNPN and CDR2 SVGIG (reference sequence).

Remarks on this clone: In the same sample, other DNA sequences code for this CDR3. CDR3 sequence: CSARDQAEQFF. The CDR3 region has the DNA TGCAGTGCTAGAGATCAGGCTGAGCAGTTCTTC. The rearrangement links TRBV20-1 to TRBJ2-1, with D hard to call. This CDR3 has 11 amino acids. Deletions cut 0 bases from V and 9 bases from J, with 6 bases between. Germline CDR1 and CDR2: DFQATT and SNEGSKA (reference sequence).

This chain joins TRBV6-4 and TRBJ1-3; 9 bases are shared with TRBD1. CDR3 length: 18 amino acids. Germline trimming cut 6 bases from V and 2 bases from J; bases unmatched to any gene: 14. Germline V lookup: CDR1 MRHNA, CDR2 SNTAGT. CDR3 coding DNA: TGTGCCAGCAGAGACGCCAAGACAGGGGGAATCGCTGGAAACACCATATATTTT. It is translated as CASRDAKTGGIAGNTIYF.

The chain carries TRBV7-9 and TRBJ2-7; TRBD2 agrees at 11 bases. Per the germline V gene, CDR1 is SEHNR and CDR2 is FQNEAQ (reference sequence). The CDR3 loop spans 15 amino acids. V was clipped by 3 bases and J by 6 bases; unmatched bases: 7. The CDR3 coding sequence is TGTGCCAGCAGCTTCTACACTAGCGGGAGAGGCGAGCAGTACTTC. This codes for CASSFYTSGRGEQYF.

The chain employs TRBV18 and TRBJ1-3; weak D call: TRBD1 (6 bases). Germline V gene sequence: CDR1 KGHSH, CDR2 LQKENI. This CDR3 has 13 residues. Deletions cut 4 bases from V and 4 bases from J, with 8 bases between. The CDR3 DNA follows: TGTGCCAGCTCACACGACAGGGGAAACACCATATATTTT. Protein product: CASSHDRGNTIYF.

CDR3: CASSLVGRNTEAFF. The CDR3 nucleotides are TGTGCCAGCAGCTTGGTTGGCCGGAACACTGAAGCTTTCTTT. The chain uses TRBV5-5 and TRBJ1-1; D gene unclear. Germline V gives CDR1 SGHKS, CDR2 YYEKEE (reference sequence). Between the trimmed V and J ends, which lost 0 bases and 1 base, there was a span of 7 bases. CDR3 length: 14 amino acids.

V is TRBV27 and J is TRBJ2-2, with no clear D. The CDR3 contains 13 residues. V was cut by 3 bases and J by 3 bases, with 5 bases left in between. Germline V gene sequence: CDR1 MNHEY, CDR2 SMNVEV (reference sequence). CDR3 nucleotides: TGTGCCAGCAGTTTGAGGTACACCGGGGAGCTGTTTTTT. This encodes CASSLRYTGELFF.

This chain links TRBV13 with TRBJ2-1, with TRBD1 matching over 8 bases. The germline V gene encodes CDR1 PRHDT and CDR2 FYEKMQ (reference sequence). The CDR3 has 16 residues. V lost 5 bases and J lost 7; bases outside the gene matches: 13. CDR3 residues: CASSPGTGQALNEQFF. CDR3 in DNA: TGTGCCAGCAGCCCCGGGACGGGACAGGCGCTGAATGAGCAGTTCTTC.

This chain connects TRBV2 to TRBJ2-2, with 8 bases lining up with TRBD2. In germline, CDR1 is SNHLY, CDR2 FYNNEI. The V segment lost 6 bases and the J segment 3 bases; nucleotides outside the gene matches: 6. This CDR3 is built from 15 residues. This CDR3 is CASRESGGYTGELFF. The CDR3 DNA is TGTGCCAGCAGGGAATCGGGAGGGTACACCGGGGAGCTGTTTTTT.

This chain connects TRBV3-1 (or the pseudogene TRBV3-2) to TRBJ2-5; 13 positions match TRBD2. From germline, CDR1 is LGHDT and CDR2 YNNKEL (reference sequence). J gave up 4 bases and V 3 bases, and 8 bases lay outside the gene matches. CDR3 length: 17 residues. The CDR3 DNA is TGTGCCAGCAGCCATGACCCCGGACTAGCGGGAGTAGAGACCCAGTACTTC. Protein sequence: CASSHDPGLAGVETQYF.

This rearrangement joins TRBV12-3 or TRBV12-4 to TRBJ2-7; D unclear. The CDR3 runs 11 residues. Trimming pared 4 bases from V and 2 bases from J, leaving 3 bases between. CDR3 nucleotide sequence: TGTGCCAGCAGTTCTACCTACGAGCAGTACTTC. Translating gives CASSSTYEQYF.

The genes are TRBV6-1 and TRBJ2-3, with D tentatively TRBD1 (6 bases). Germline loops: CDR1 MNHNS, CDR2 SASEGT. The CDR3 is made up of 14 amino acids. V lost 3 bases and J lost 0, with 7 bases in between. The CDR3 here is CASSEDSSTDTQYF. The CDR3 coding sequence is TGTGCCAGCAGTGAGGACAGTAGCACAGATACGCAGTATTTT.